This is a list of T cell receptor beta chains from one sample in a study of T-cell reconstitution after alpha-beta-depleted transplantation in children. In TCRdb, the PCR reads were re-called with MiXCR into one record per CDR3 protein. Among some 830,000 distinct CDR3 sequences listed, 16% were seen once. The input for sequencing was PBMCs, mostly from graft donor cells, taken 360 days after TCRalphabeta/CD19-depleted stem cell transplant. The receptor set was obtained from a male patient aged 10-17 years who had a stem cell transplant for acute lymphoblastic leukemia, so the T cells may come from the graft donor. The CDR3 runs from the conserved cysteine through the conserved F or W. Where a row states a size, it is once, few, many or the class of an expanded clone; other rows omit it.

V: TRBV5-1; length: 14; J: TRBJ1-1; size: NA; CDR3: CASSLDWTAPEAFF
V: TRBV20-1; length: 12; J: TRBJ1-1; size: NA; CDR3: CSAARGTTEAFF
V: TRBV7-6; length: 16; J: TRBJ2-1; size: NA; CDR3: CASSFLLAGGYNEQFF
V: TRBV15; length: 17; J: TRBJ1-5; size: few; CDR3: CATSESGQGAYNQPQHF
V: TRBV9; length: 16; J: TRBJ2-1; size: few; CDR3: CASSVGIGLKGNEQFF
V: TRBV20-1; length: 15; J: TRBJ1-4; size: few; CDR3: CSARDLERINEKLFF
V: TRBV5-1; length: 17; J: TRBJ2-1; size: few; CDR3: CASSETGTSGTYNEQFF
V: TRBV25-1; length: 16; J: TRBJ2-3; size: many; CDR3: CASSEGRILFTDTQYF
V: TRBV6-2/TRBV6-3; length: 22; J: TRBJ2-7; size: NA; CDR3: CASSPGQGAKREFPAGAYEQYF
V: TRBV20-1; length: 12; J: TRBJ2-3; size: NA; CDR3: CKISGRTDTQYF
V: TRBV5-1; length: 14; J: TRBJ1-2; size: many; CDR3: CASSSDGAYYGYTF
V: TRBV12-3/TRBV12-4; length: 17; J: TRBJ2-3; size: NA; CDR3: CASSLPGVELSTDTQYF
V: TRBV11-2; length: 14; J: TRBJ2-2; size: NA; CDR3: CASNRRGPPGELFF
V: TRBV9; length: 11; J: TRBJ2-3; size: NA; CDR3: CASSVLDTQYF
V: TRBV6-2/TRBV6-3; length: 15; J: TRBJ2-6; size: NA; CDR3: CASSSRITGANVLTF
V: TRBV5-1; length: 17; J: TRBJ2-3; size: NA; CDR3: CASSLMTSGRAPDTQYF
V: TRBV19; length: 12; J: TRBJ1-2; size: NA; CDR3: CASSMAVYGYTF
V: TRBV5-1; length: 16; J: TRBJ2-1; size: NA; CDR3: CASSFFPSQSYNEQFF
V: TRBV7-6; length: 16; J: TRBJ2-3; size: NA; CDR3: CASSLGGAGSKDTQYF
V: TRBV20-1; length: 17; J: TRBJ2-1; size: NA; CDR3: CSARRTSGRANPHEQFF
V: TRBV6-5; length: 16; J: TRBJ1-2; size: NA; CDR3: CASRQTSRGRSGGYTF
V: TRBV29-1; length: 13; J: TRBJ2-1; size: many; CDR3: CSVGTFRGSEQFF
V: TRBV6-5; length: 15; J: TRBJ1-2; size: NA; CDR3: CASSYGQTPTDGYTF
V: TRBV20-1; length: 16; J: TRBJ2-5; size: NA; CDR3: CCARTPAGVKWETQYF
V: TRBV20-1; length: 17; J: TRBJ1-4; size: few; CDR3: CSAKGLARRTTNEKLFF
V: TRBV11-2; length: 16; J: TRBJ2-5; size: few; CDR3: CASSSRRSPKKETQYF
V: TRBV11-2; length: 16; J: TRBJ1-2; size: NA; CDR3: CASSFDRAPRNYGYTF
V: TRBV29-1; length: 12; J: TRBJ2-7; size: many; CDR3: CSGTNWRYEQYF
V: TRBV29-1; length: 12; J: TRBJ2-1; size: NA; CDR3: CSGLDSYNEQFF
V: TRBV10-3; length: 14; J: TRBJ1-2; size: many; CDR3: CAISEWDRNYGYTF
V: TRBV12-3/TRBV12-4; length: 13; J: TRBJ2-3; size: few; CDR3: CASSLPETDTQYF
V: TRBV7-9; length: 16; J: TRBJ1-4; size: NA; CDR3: CASSLAPGSPNEKLFF
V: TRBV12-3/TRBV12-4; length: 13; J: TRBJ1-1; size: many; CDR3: CASTQDILREAFF
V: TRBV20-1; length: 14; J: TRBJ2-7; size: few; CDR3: CSAGRSRLGYEQYF
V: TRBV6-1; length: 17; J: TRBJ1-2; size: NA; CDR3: CASSEGAHRGWNYGYTF
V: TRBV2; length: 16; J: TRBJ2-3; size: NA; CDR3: CASSEFSGGATDTQYF
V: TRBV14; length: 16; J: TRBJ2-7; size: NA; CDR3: CASSPFYWVSRGEQYF
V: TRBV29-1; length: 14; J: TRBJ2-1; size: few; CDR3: CSVVTLAGANEQFF
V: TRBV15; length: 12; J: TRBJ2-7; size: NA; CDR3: CATSRDEGEQYF